The 28 T cell receptor beta chains below were found in one sample sequenced in a study of blood T cell repertoires in COVID-19. Method: immunoSEQ multiplex PCR; TCRdb's copy keeps in-frame clones and lacks some. The sample yields 130,000 or so clones, around 89% seen once. Sequencing used peripheral blood. All receptors come from a man aged 50 or older with active or convalescent COVID-19.

The V gene is TRBV11-3, the J gene TRBJ2-1; 8 bases map to TRBD2. With 4 bases clipped from V and 7 bases from J, the junction kept 9 bases outside the gene matches. Germline V lookup: CDR1 SGHNT, CDR2 YENEEA. The CDR3 has 15 residues. The CDR3 here is CASSSFGGARNEQFF. The CDR3, as DNA: TGTGCCAGCAGCTCATTCGGGGGGGCCAGGAATGAGCAGTTCTTC.

The chain couples TRBV6-5 to TRBJ2-3, with TRBD2 matching 7 bases. The CDR3 is made up of 14 amino acids. V lost 10 bases, J lost 0 bases, and 7 bases stayed unmatched. The germline gives CDR1 MNHEY, CDR2 SVGAGI. Here the CDR3 reads CATASGLSTDTQYF. The CDR3 bases are TGTGCCACTGCTAGCGGACTTAGCACAGATACGCAGTATTTT.

This chain links TRBV2 with TRBJ1-5; D possibly corresponds to TRBD1 (5 bases). V dropped 5 bases and J dropped 7 bases, with 18 bases sitting between them. Germline lookup yields CDR1 SNHLY and CDR2 FYNNEI. The CDR3 spans 15 residues. CDR3 loop: CASSPQWGVDQPQHF. CDR3 DNA sequence: TGTGCCAGCAGTCCACAGTGGGGGGTGGACCAGCCCCAGCATTTT.

The rearrangement uses TRBV19 and TRBJ2-1; D perhaps matches TRBD1 (6 bases). V was clipped by 4 bases and J by 5 bases, with 9 bases between them. From germline, CDR1 is LNHDA and CDR2 SQIVND (reference sequence). CDR3 size: 13 residues. The CDR3 spells CASSRGTNNEQFF. CDR3 bases: TGTGCCAGTAGTAGAGGGACAAACAATGAGCAGTTCTTC. The variable domain in full, completed from reference TRBV19 and TRBJ2-1, reads DGGITQSPKYLFRKEGQNVTLSCEQNLNHDAMYWYRQDPGQGLRLIYYSQIVNDFQKGDIAEGYSVSREKKESFPLTVTSAQKNPTAFYLCASSRGTNNEQFFGPGTRLTVL.

The J gene is TRBJ2-2, the V gene TRBV2, with 11 bases fitting TRBD2. The CDR3 has 15 residues. From germline, CDR1 is SNHLY and CDR2 FYNNEI. After removal of 8 bases from V and 6 bases from J, the junction contained 8 bases not matched to a gene. The CDR3 DNA sequence: TGTGCCAGCGGGGAGGGACTAGCGGTCCCCGGGGAGCTGTTTTTT. This sequence encodes CASGEGLAVPGELFF. The variable domain in full, with the rest retrieved from reference TRBV2 and TRBJ2-2, is EPEVTQTPSHQVTQMGQEVILRCVPISNHLYFYWYRQILGQKVEFLVSFYNNEISEKSEIFDDQFSVERPDGSNFTLKIRSTKLEDSAMYFCASGEGLAVPGELFFGEGSRLTVL.

This clone was recorded only once. V and J are TRBV25-1 and TRBJ2-3; 9 nucleotides agree with TRBD1. The J segment lost 3 bases and the V segment lost 4 bases, leaving 5 bases of the junction unmatched. The CDR3 runs to 15 residues. Germline V gene data show CDR1 as MGHDK and CDR2 as SYGVNS. This chain's CDR3 is CASSAETGGTDTQYF. The DNA for the CDR3 is TGTGCCAGCAGTGCAGAGACAGGGGGTACAGATACGCAGTATTTT.

The V gene is TRBV10-3, the J gene TRBJ2-7; 10 bases line up with TRBD1. Germline V CDR1 and CDR2: ENHRY, SYGVKD. The CDR3 runs to 12 residues. V gave up 8 bases and J gave up 3 bases; unmatched junction bases: 1. CDR3 DNA sequence: TGTGCCATCCGGACAGGGGGCTACGAGCAGTACTTC. It is translated as CAIRTGGYEQYF.

The CDR3, as DNA: TGTGCCAGCAGTGATGGGCCCTATGGCTACACCTTC. It encodes CASSDGPYGYTF. The rearrangement links TRBV25-1 to TRBJ1-2; D unresolved. The ends were cut back, 3 bases at V and 4 bases at J, with 6 bases in the middle. The CDR3 contains 12 residues. Germline-derived CDR1 and CDR2 are MGHDK and SYGVNS.

This chain links TRBV30 with TRBJ2-1; TRBD2 is a possible D gene (6 bases). The germline CDR1 and CDR2 sequences are GTSNPN and SVGIG (reference sequence). The length of the CDR3 is 14 residues. The ends were cut back, 5 bases at V and 5 bases at J, with 16 bases in the middle. The CDR3 loop is CAWELRDFNNEQFF. CDR3 DNA sequence: TGTGCCTGGGAACTCCGGGACTTTAACAATGAGCAGTTCTTC.

This chain links TRBV5-1 with TRBJ1-1; D gene unclear. There are 14 residues in the CDR3. Trimming left V 3 bases short and J 1 base short, with 10 bases between. The V gene's germline CDR1 is SGHRS and CDR2 YFSETQ. The CDR3 spells CASSSPTQNTEAFF. CDR3 sequence (DNA): TGCGCCAGCAGCTCGCCAACTCAGAACACTGAAGCTTTCTTT.

This rearrangement joins TRBV9 to TRBJ1-4; 8 positions agree with TRBD1. This CDR3 is built from 15 residues. In germline, CDR1 is SGDLS, CDR2 YYNGEE. Unmatched junction bases numbered 7, after V lost 3 bases and J lost 6 bases. The CDR3 is CASSARGRRHEKLFF. The CDR3 coding sequence is TGTGCCAGCAGCGCCAGGGGGCGTAGGCATGAAAAACTGTTTTTT.

This chain joins TRBV5-5 and TRBJ2-1, with D perhaps TRBD2 (5 bases). This CDR3 has 14 amino acids. Trimming removed 1 base from V and 9 bases from J, with 14 bases in between. Looked up from germline, CDR1 is SGHKS and CDR2 is YYEKEE (reference sequence). The CDR3 reads CASSLLSGEGEQFF. In DNA, the CDR3 is TGTGCCAGCAGCTTGCTCTCCGGTGAGGGTGAGCAGTTCTTC.

The chain is built from TRBV6-1 and TRBJ1-6; 9 nucleotides align to TRBD1. Germline V gives CDR1 MNHNS, CDR2 SASEGT. This CDR3 is 14 amino acids long. Trimming at V came to 6 bases and at J to 8 bases, leaving 5 bases not matched to a gene. This CDR3 is CASSSGTGYSPLHF. The DNA of the CDR3 is TGTGCCAGCAGCTCCGGGACAGGGTATTCACCCCTCCACTTT.

The rearrangement links TRBV12-5 to TRBJ2-3; TRBD2 matches 11 bases. In germline, CDR1 is LGHNT, CDR2 FRNRAP. The length of the CDR3 is 15 residues. The ends lost 6 bases at V and 3 bases at J; junction bases unmatched: 5. The CDR3 sequence: CASGVAGGATDTQYF. CDR3 DNA: TGTGCTAGTGGCGTAGCGGGGGGGGCGACAGATACGCAGTATTTT.

V is TRBV19 and J is TRBJ2-1, with 9 bases aligning to TRBD1. The CDR3 contains 15 residues. V shed 3 bases and J 6 bases; nucleotides not matched to a gene: 6. Germline values: CDR1 LNHDA, CDR2 SQIVND (reference sequence). CDR3: CASSIGTGMFNEQFF. The DNA for the CDR3 is TGTGCCAGTAGTATTGGGACAGGGATGTTCAATGAGCAGTTCTTC.

J is TRBJ2-2 and V is TRBV5-1; D is ambiguous. CDR1 is SGHRS, CDR2 YFSETQ, per germline. V dropped 3 bases and J dropped 5 bases, with 8 bases sitting between them. The CDR3 has 13 residues. This CDR3 reads CASSYGSTGELFF. The CDR3 region has the DNA TGCGCCAGCAGCTATGGTAGTACCGGGGAGCTGTTTTTT. The variable domain in full, completed from reference TRBV5-1 and TRBJ2-2, reads KAGVTQTPRYLIKTRGQQVTLSCSPISGHRSVSWYQQTPGQGLQFLFEYFSETQRNKGNFPGRFSGRQFSNSRSEMNVSTLELGDSALYLCASSYGSTGELFFGEGSRLTVL.

V gene TRBV27 combines with J gene TRBJ2-5; 11 nucleotides agree with TRBD1. With 4 bases clipped from V and 7 bases from J, the junction kept 11 bases outside the gene matches. Germline assignment: CDR1 MNHEY and CDR2 SMNVEV (reference sequence). CDR3 length: 16 residues. In DNA, the CDR3 is TGTGCCAGCAGTTCAGCCGGGACAGGGGGGAGATGGACCCAGTACTTC. Protein: CASSSAGTGGRWTQYF.

The rearrangement links TRBV20-1 to TRBJ2-3, with unresolved D. V shed 6 bases and J shed 3 bases, with 7 bases lying between them. The CDR3 extends over 11 amino acids. Germline CDR1 DFQATT, CDR2 SNEGSKA (reference sequence). The CDR3 protein is CSAPITDTQYF. The CDR3 coding sequence is TGCAGTGCCCCTATAACAGATACGCAGTATTTT.

The chain combines TRBV6-5 with TRBJ2-5; 8 positions match TRBD2. This CDR3 comprises 15 residues. Losses at the gene ends were 7 bases for V and 5 bases for J; bases not matched to a gene: 12. Germline V CDR1 and CDR2: MNHEY, SVGAGI. DNA of the CDR3: TGTGCCAGCACGGGGACGGGGGGGAGTTGGGAGACCCAGTACTTC. It is translated as CASTGTGGSWETQYF.

V is TRBV5-1 and J is TRBJ2-7, with 11 positions matching TRBD1. CDR1 SGHRS and CDR2 YFSETQ come from the germline V gene. This CDR3 comprises 16 residues. The V and J ends lost 4 bases and 2 bases, in that order; junction bases with no gene match: 8. The CDR3 here is CASSRTTGQGAYEQYF. In DNA, the CDR3 is TGCGCCAGCAGCCGGACAACGGGACAGGGGGCCTACGAGCAGTACTTC.

The rearrangement links TRBV19 to TRBJ2-1; 7 positions agree with TRBD2. This CDR3 has 14 residues. J was trimmed by 1 base and V by 6 bases; bases with no gene match: 3. Germline V gene sequence: CDR1 LNHDA, CDR2 SQIVND (reference sequence). Written as DNA, the CDR3 is TGTGCCAGTAGAGGACTAGATTCCTACAATGAGCAGTTCTTC. This codes for CASRGLDSYNEQFF.

The rearrangement joins TRBV6-6 to TRBJ1-2; the D is unclear. The CDR3 totals 11 residues. Germline V gene data show CDR1 as MNHNY and CDR2 as SVGAGI (reference sequence). The V gene lost 5 bases and the J gene lost 7 bases, with 8 bases spanning the gap. The CDR3 is CASSMESGYTF. The DNA for the CDR3 is TGTGCCAGCAGTATGGAGTCTGGCTACACCTTC.

This clone showed up just a few times. This chain connects TRBV3-1 (or the pseudogene TRBV3-2) to TRBJ2-7, with D tentatively TRBD1 (6 bases). Per germline, CDR1 LGHDT and CDR2 YNNKEL (reference sequence). The CDR3 is 13 residues long. V lost 0 bases to trimming and J lost 8 bases, with 11 bases between them. CDR3 nucleotides: TGTGCCAGCAGCCAAGAACCGCAGGGGCAGCAGTACTTC. The encoded protein is CASSQEPQGQQYF.

This CDR3 is CASSPLGAAGETQYF. The CDR3 DNA follows: TGTGCCAGCTCACCATTGGGGGCGGCAGGTGAGACCCAGTACTTC. The rearrangement uses TRBV18 and TRBJ2-5, with D possibly matching TRBD1 (6 bases). Trimming took 2 bases from V and 5 from J, leaving 15 bases between them. In germline, CDR1 is KGHSH, CDR2 LQKENI. CDR3 length: 15 amino acids. Based on the CDR3 plus reference TRBV18 and TRBJ2-5, the full variable domain is NAGVMQNPRHLVRRRGQEARLRCSPMKGHSHVYWYRQLPEEGLKFMVYLQKENIIDESGMPKERFSAEFPKEGPSILRIQQVVRGDSAAYFCASSPLGAAGETQYFGPGTRLLVL.

This chain connects TRBV23-1 to TRBJ2-7; perhaps TRBD1 as D (6 bases). TRBV23-1 counts as an open reading frame of uncertain function. The ends were cut back, 4 bases at V and 2 bases at J, with 9 bases in the middle. The CDR3 covers 13 residues. Written as DNA, the CDR3 is TGCGCCAGCAGTCCAGGACAGACCTACGAGCAGTACTTC. Translation gives CASSPGQTYEQYF.

CDR3 region: CASSYVLERELIGANVLTF. The CDR3, as DNA: TGTGCCAGCAGTTACGTCTTAGAGCGGGAGTTAATTGGGGCCAACGTCCTGACTTTC. The rearrangement joins TRBV6-2 or TRBV6-3 to TRBJ2-6; 8 bases fit TRBD2. The germline V gene encodes CDR1 MNHEY and CDR2 SVGEGT. The CDR3 sequence is 19 residues long. The J segment lost 3 bases and the V segment lost 2 bases, leaving 12 bases of the junction unmatched.

The rearrangement uses TRBV5-5 and TRBJ1-5; 7 bases match TRBD1. Germline CDR1 reads SGHKS; CDR2 reads YYEKEE (reference sequence). V gave up 2 bases and J gave up 4 bases; unmatched junction bases: 9. The CDR3 has 16 residues. The CDR3 loop is CASSFAQGQGNQPQHF. In DNA form, the CDR3 reads TGTGCCAGCAGCTTCGCACAGGGGCAAGGGAATCAGCCCCAGCATTTT.

Here the CDR3 reads CASSLSSSGNTIYF. In nucleotides, the CDR3 is TGTGCCAGCAGTTTATCCAGCTCTGGAAACACCATATATTTT. The chain uses TRBV27 and TRBJ1-3, with unresolved D. Germline-derived CDR1 and CDR2 are MNHEY and SMNVEV (reference sequence). The CDR3 runs to 14 residues. V was clipped by 0 bases and J by 0 bases, with 3 bases between them.